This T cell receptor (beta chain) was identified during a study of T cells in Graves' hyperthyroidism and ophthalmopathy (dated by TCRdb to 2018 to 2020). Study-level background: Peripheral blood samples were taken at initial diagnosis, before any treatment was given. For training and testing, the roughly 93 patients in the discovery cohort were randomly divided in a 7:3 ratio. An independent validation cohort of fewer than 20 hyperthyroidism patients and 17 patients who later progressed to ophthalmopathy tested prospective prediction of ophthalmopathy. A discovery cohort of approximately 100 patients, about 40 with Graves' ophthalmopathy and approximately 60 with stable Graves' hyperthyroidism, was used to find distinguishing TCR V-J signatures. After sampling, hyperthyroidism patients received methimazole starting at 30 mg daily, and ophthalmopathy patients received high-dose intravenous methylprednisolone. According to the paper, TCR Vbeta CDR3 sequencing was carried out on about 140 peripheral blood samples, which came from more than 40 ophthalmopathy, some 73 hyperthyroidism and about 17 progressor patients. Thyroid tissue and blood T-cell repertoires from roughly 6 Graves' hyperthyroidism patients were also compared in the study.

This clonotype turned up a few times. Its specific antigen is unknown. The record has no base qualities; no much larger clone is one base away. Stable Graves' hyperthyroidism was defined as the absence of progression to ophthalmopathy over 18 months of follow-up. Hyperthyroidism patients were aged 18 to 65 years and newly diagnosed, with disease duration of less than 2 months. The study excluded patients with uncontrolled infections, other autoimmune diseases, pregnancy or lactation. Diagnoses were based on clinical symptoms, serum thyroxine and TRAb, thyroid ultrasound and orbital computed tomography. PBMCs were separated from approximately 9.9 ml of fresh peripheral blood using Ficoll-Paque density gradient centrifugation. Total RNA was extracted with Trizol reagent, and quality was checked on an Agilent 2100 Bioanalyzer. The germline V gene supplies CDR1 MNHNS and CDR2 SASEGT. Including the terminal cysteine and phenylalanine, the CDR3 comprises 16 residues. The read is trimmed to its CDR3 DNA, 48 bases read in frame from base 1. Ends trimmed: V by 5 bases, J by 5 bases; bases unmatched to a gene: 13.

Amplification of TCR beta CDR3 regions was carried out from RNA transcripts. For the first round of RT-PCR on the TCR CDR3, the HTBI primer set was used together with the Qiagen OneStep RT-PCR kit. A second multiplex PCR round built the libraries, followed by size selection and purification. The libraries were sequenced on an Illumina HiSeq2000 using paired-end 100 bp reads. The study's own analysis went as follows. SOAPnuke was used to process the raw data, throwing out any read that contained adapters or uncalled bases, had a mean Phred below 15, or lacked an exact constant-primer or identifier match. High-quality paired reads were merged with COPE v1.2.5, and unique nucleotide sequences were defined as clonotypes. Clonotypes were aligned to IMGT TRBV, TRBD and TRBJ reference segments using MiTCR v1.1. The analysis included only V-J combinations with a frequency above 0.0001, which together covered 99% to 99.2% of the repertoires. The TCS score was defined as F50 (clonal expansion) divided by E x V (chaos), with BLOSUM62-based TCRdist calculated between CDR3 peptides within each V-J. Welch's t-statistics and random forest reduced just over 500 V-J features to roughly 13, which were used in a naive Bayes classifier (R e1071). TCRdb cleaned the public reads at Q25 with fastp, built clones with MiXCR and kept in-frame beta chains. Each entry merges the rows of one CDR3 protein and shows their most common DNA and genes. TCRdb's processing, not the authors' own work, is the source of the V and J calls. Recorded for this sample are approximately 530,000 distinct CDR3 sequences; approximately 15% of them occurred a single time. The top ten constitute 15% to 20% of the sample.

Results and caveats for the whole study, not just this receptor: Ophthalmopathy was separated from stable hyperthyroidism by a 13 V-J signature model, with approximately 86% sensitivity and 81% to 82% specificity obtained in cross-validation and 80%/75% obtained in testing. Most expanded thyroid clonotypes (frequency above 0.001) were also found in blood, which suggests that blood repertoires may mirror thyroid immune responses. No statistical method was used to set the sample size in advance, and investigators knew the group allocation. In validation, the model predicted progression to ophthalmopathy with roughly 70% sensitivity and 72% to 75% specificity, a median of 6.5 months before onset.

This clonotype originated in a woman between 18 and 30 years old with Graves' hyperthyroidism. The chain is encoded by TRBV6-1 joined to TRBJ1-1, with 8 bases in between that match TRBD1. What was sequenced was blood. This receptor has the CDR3 CASSLTSQGAGTEAFF. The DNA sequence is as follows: TGTGCCAGCAGTCTAACATCTCAGGGGGCGGGGACTGAAGCTTTCTTT.